These 11 T cell receptor beta chains share one sample of origin, sequenced in a study of OX40 agonist ivuxolimab in advanced cancers. Libraries were made using the immunoSEQ multiplex PCR assay. The source is immuneACCESS, and TCRdb retained only in-frame sequences with V and J called. Part of the clones is not carried over; for the studies checked, unresolved V genes explain less than half of this, and the remainder is unexplained. This sample comprises about 100,000 clones, roughly nine tenths of them detected only once. The ten largest clones add up to roughly 0.3% of the sample. This material consisted of CD4+ or CD8+ T cells sorted from blood, taken in a trial of the OX40 agonist ivuxolimab. These receptors came from an adult with an advanced solid tumor such as melanoma, head and neck, liver or kidney cancer.

The genes are TRBV28 and TRBJ2-2; D may be TRBD1 (6 bases). Germline CDR1 reads MDHEN; CDR2 reads SYDVKM. V shed 6 bases and J shed 7 bases, with 12 bases lying between them. The CDR3 is 13 residues long. CDR3 residues: CASSQRGNGELFF. CDR3 nucleotide sequence: TGTGCCAGCAGCCAAAGGGGGAACGGGGAGCTGTTTTTT. The complete variable domain, with remaining parts taken from reference TRBV28 and TRBJ2-2, reads DVKVTQSSRYLVKRTGEKVFLECVQDMDHENMFWYRQDPGLGLRLIYFSYDVKMKEKGDIPEGYSVSREKKERFSLILESASTNQTSMYLCASSQRGNGELFFGEGSRLTVL.

The chain employs TRBV7-2 and TRBJ2-7; 9 nucleotides match TRBD1. The CDR3 runs 14 residues. V dropped 2 bases and J dropped 6; count of bases not matched to a gene: 5. CDR1 and CDR2 (germline): SGHTA, FQGNSA. The CDR3 DNA is TGTGCCAGCAGCTTATTTGGACAGGGGACCGAGCAGTACTTC. Protein: CASSLFGQGTEQYF.

This clone has more than one count but fewer than ten. The genes are TRBV18 and TRBJ1-2; D call uncertain. CDR1 is KGHSH and CDR2 is LQKENI in the germline V gene. V was cut by 3 bases and J by 4 bases, with 9 bases left in between. The CDR3 covers 13 residues. This CDR3 is CASSPGVSYGYTF. The CDR3 coding sequence is TGTGCCAGCTCACCTGGGGTGAGCTATGGCTACACCTTC. Together with reference TRBV18 and TRBJ1-2, the CDR3 gives the full variable domain: NAGVMQNPRHLVRRRGQEARLRCSPMKGHSHVYWYRQLPEEGLKFMVYLQKENIIDESGMPKERFSAEFPKEGPSILRIQQVVRGDSAAYFCASSPGVSYGYTFGSGTRLTVV.

J is TRBJ1-3 and V is TRBV28; no clear D. The CDR3 runs 14 residues. V was trimmed by 0 bases and J by 0 bases, leaving 3 bases between them. CDR1 and CDR2 from the germline V gene are MDHEN and SYDVKM. CDR3 sequence reads: CASSLWASGNTIYF. The CDR3 bases are TGTGCCAGCAGTTTATGGGCCTCTGGAAACACCATATATTTT.

The V and J genes are TRBV5-1 and TRBJ2-1, with a tentative D call TRBD2 (5 bases). Trimming took off 4 bases at V and 4 bases at J, with 12 bases between the two ends. The CDR3 is made up of 14 amino acids. Germline-derived CDR1 and CDR2 are SGHRS and YFSETQ. The CDR3 spells CASSPGRGYNEQFF. The DNA for the CDR3 is TGCGCCAGCAGCCCGGGGAGAGGGTACAATGAGCAGTTCTTC.

The CDR3, as DNA: TGTGCCAGCAGCGTGCCGGACCCAGGGTCCAATGAGCAGTTCTTC. This encodes CASSVPDPGSNEQFF. The genes are TRBV9 and TRBJ2-1; D possibly corresponds to TRBD1 (5 bases). V lost 2 bases and J lost 6, with 15 bases in between. The CDR3 is made up of 15 amino acids. Germline V gene lookup returns CDR1 SGDLS and CDR2 YYNGEE. The complete variable domain, with remaining parts taken from reference TRBV9 and TRBJ2-1, reads DSGVTQTPKHLITATGQRVTLRCSPRSGDLSVYWYQQSLDQGLQFLIQYYNGEERAKGNILERFSAQQFPDLHSELNLSSLELGDSALYFCASSVPDPGSNEQFFGPGTRLTVL.

The chain joins TRBV6-6 to TRBJ1-1; D gene uncertain. The V gene's germline CDR1 is MNHNY and CDR2 SVGAGI (reference sequence). Trimming removed 5 bases at V and 4 bases at J, with 17 bases between. The CDR3 runs 15 residues. CDR3 nucleotide sequence: TGTGCCAGCAGTAGCCCCCTTAACAGCTTCACTGAAGCTTTCTTT. Protein: CASSSPLNSFTEAFF.

V usage is TRBV5-1 and J usage is TRBJ2-7, with D perhaps assigned TRBD1 or TRBD2 (7 bases each). This CDR3 is 14 amino acids long. Trimming left V 4 bases short and J 6 bases short, with 17 bases between. CDR1 and CDR2 (germline): SGHRS, YFSETQ. The CDR3, as DNA: TGCGCCAGCAGCAGCGGGACAGCAGGCCTCGAGCAGTACTTC. It encodes CASSSGTAGLEQYF. The variable domain in full, completed from reference TRBV5-1 and TRBJ2-7, reads KAGVTQTPRYLIKTRGQQVTLSCSPISGHRSVSWYQQTPGQGLQFLFEYFSETQRNKGNFPGRFSGRQFSNSRSEMNVSTLELGDSALYLCASSSGTAGLEQYFGPGTRLTVT.

This sequence joins TRBV28 and TRBJ2-5; D is uncertain. The closer fit of TRBJ2-7 to the DNA end suggests the J call may be wrong. Germline V gene data show CDR1 as MDHEN and CDR2 as SYDVKM. The CDR3 consists of 11 residues. The CDR3 sequence: CASSFGFEQYF. CDR3 nucleotides: TGTGCCAGCAGTTTCGGGTTCGAGCAGTACTTC.

The rearrangement links TRBV12-5 to TRBJ2-7; D possibly corresponds to TRBD1 (6 bases). V shed 0 bases and J shed 4 bases, with 13 bases lying between them. The CDR3 length is 15 residues. The germline V gene has CDR1 LGHNT and CDR2 FRNRAP. CDR3 sequence reads: CASGLVTGQFYEQYF. CDR3 DNA sequence: TGTGCTAGTGGTTTGGTAACAGGGCAATTTTACGAGCAGTACTTC.

J is TRBJ2-1 and V is TRBV4-1; 9 nucleotides agree with TRBD2. The trim removed 2 bases at V and 8 bases at J, leaving 7 bases unmatched. This CDR3 contains 15 residues. Germline V lookup: CDR1 MGHRA, CDR2 YSYEKL. The CDR3 coding sequence is TGCGCCAGCAGCCAATTTAGCGGGGGAAGCGATGAGCAGTTCTTC. Translating gives CASSQFSGGSDEQFF.